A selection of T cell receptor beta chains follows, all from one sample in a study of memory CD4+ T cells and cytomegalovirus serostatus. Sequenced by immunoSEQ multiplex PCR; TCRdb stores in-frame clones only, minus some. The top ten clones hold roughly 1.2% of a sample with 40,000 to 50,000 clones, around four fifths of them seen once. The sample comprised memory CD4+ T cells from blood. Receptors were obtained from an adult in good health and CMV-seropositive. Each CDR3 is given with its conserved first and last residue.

cdr3_aa: CASSVARFTGELFF; v_call: TRBV9; j_call: TRBJ2-2
cdr3_aa: CASGWGDYGYTF; v_call: TRBV19; j_call: TRBJ1-2
cdr3_aa: CASSIGEYGYTF; v_call: TRBV14; j_call: TRBJ1-2
cdr3_aa: CASSLSQDQPQHF; v_call: TRBV6-4; j_call: TRBJ1-5
cdr3_aa: CASSLGRQGGEKLFF; v_call: TRBV5-8; j_call: TRBJ1-4
cdr3_aa: CATSRERTGEAFF; v_call: TRBV15; j_call: TRBJ1-1
cdr3_aa: CASSLVGQRTYEQYF; v_call: TRBV7-2; j_call: TRBJ2-7
cdr3_aa: CASSPGTGIDTEAFF; v_call: TRBV18; j_call: TRBJ1-1
cdr3_aa: CASSLAGQGAFTEAFF; v_call: TRBV7-8; j_call: TRBJ1-1
cdr3_aa: CASSQDIQGAESNQPQHF; v_call: TRBV4-3; j_call: TRBJ1-5
cdr3_aa: CASSLRQVFGTDTQYF; v_call: TRBV2; j_call: TRBJ2-3
cdr3_aa: CASSYRGRDTEAFF; v_call: TRBV6-6; j_call: TRBJ1-1
cdr3_aa: CASSLQASGGETQYF; v_call: TRBV7-2; j_call: TRBJ2-5
cdr3_aa: CASSRSGSDHEQYF; v_call: TRBV18; j_call: TRBJ2-7
cdr3_aa: CSVDSSGSYNEQFF; v_call: TRBV29-1; j_call: TRBJ2-1
cdr3_aa: CASSQAGYGYTF; v_call: TRBV14; j_call: TRBJ1-2
cdr3_aa: CASSVWESGQPQHF; v_call: TRBV6-1; j_call: TRBJ1-5
cdr3_aa: CASTPPGQQNTEAFF; v_call: TRBV6-5; j_call: TRBJ1-1
cdr3_aa: CATSPRMGPQETQYF; v_call: TRBV15; j_call: TRBJ2-5